Included here is one T cell receptor (beta chain) sequence, with context. Its specificity is not known. This record belongs to a study of siplizumab effects on memory and regulatory T cells. Regarding the study as a whole: Siplizumab led to significantly less abundant alloreactive sequences that could be traced back to unstimulated CD4+ memory cells.

Produced via immunoSEQ multiplex PCR; TCRdb's table is partial and in-frame only. Counted here are about 52,000 clones, 95% to 97% occurring once; the ten biggest clones make up about 0.6%. Germline CDR1 and CDR2: SGHRS and YFSETQ. Trimming took 1 base from V and 6 from J, leaving 12 bases between them. The CDR3 loop spans 14 amino acids. The chain joins TRBV5-1 to TRBJ2-3; no firm D call. The sample consisted of naive CD4+ T cells sorted from blood. The TCR was taken from a human donor in good health. The CDR3 spells CASSLRTKTDTQYF. In DNA form, the CDR3 reads TGCGCCAGCAGCTTGCGGACCAAAACCGATACGCAGTATTTT. Drawing the rest from reference TRBV5-1 and TRBJ2-3, the complete variable domain is KAGVTQTPRYLIKTRGQQVTLSCSPISGHRSVSWYQQTPGQGLQFLFEYFSETQRNKGNFPGRFSGRQFSNSRSEMNVSTLELGDSALYLCASSLRTKTDTQYFGPGTRLTVL.